The rows below give T cell receptor beta chains drawn from one sample of a study of blood T cell repertoires in COVID-19. Only in-frame clones appear in the TCRdb table, and some are missing; sequencing was by immunoSEQ multiplex PCR. Of around 310,000 clones listed, roughly 90% are singletons. The sequenced sample consisted of peripheral blood. These receptors were taken from a woman aged 40 to 50 with COVID-19, enrolled during active disease. CDR3s include the opening cysteine and the closing phenylalanine or tryptophan. D genes are given only for firm matches. Not every row has a clone size; where given, it reads once, few, many or a size class.

d_call j_call cdr3_length v_call clone_size cdr3_aa cdr3_nt
TRBD2 TRBJ2-7 12 TRBV20-1 . CSASWDYYEQYF TGCAGTGCTAGTTGGGACTACTACGAGCAGTACTTC
TRBD2 TRBJ2-1 17 TRBV7-2 . CASSFGLLAGAPGEQFF TGTGCCAGCAGCTTTGGTTTGCTAGCGGGAGCACCAGGTGAGCAGTTCTTC
. TRBJ2-1 15 TRBV7-2 . CASSLAGVPYNEQFF TGTGCCAGCAGCTTAGCGGGAGTTCCCTACAATGAGCAGTTCTTC
TRBD1 TRBJ1-2 14 TRBV5-1 . CASSLGTASWGYTF TGCGCCAGCAGCCTGGGGACAGCTTCTTGGGGCTACACCTTC
. TRBJ2-1 15 TRBV5-1 . CASSLGTFGGTEQFF TGCGCCAGCAGCTTGGGGACTTTCGGCGGTACTGAGCAGTTCTTC
. TRBJ2-1 12 TRBV4-3 . CASSQLPGLLFF TGCGCCAGCAGCCAACTCCCGGGACTCTTGTTCTTC
TRBD1 TRBJ2-7 14 TRBV5-1 . CASRDRVNSYEQYF TGCGCCAGCCGTGACAGGGTCAACTCCTACGAGCAGTACTTC
. TRBJ2-7 14 TRBV27 . CASSLSADGHEQYF TGTGCCAGCAGTTTATCGGCTGATGGCCACGAGCAGTACTTC
. TRBJ2-2 15 TRBV5-1 . CASSSGRANTGELFF TGCGCCAGCAGCTCGGGCAGGGCAAACACCGGGGAGCTGTTTTTT
. TRBJ1-2 13 TRBV30 few CAWSAGFYNGYTF TGTGCCTGGAGCGCGGGGTTTTACAATGGCTACACCTTC
TRBD1 TRBJ1-1 14 TRBV7-3 . CASSLDRVNTEAFF TGTGCCAGCAGCTTAGACAGGGTGAACACTGAAGCTTTCTTT
. TRBJ1-1 13 TRBV11-3 . CASSLGQATEAFF TGTGCCAGCAGCTTAGGACAGGCCACTGAAGCTTTCTTT
. TRBJ1-2 14 TRBV9 . CASSVAWGGGGYTF TGTGCCAGCAGCGTAGCTTGGGGAGGAGGGGGCTACACCTTC
. TRBJ2-2 13 TRBV14 . CASGAGGSGELFF TGTGCCAGCGGAGCAGGGGGGAGCGGGGAGCTGTTTTTT
TRBD2 TRBJ2-2 17 TRBV7-3 . CASSSSTGTRSTGELFF TGTGCCAGCAGCTCATCGACCGGGACTAGAAGTACCGGGGAGCTGTTTTTT
TRBD1 TRBJ1-3 15 TRBV13 . CASSSRTGAGNTIYF TGTGCCAGCAGCTCCCGGACAGGGGCTGGAAACACCATATATTTT
TRBD2 TRBJ2-3 17 TRBV6-1 . CASSEGWGGFSTDTQYF TGTGCCAGCAGTGAAGGTTGGGGGGGGTTTAGCACAGATACGCAGTATTTT
. TRBJ1-1 13 TRBV28 . CASSLNPALGAFF TGTGCCAGCAGTTTGAACCCCGCCCTAGGAGCTTTCTTT
TRBD1 TRBJ1-2 15 TRBV7-2 . CASSFQTGGGYGYTF TGTGCCAGCAGCTTCCAGACAGGGGGTGGGTATGGCTACACCTTC
. TRBJ2-7 15 TRBV7-2 . CASSWGGDFQYEQYF TGTGCCAGCAGCTGGGGCGGGGATTTTCAGTACGAGCAGTACTTC
TRBD1 TRBJ1-2 13 TRBV5-5 . CASSSGQSYGYTF TGTGCCAGCAGCTCGGGACAGTCCTATGGCTACACCTTC
. TRBJ1-5 12 TRBV28 . CASSSLNQPQHF TGTGCCAGCAGTTCCCTCAATCAGCCCCAGCATTTT
. TRBJ1-5 13 TRBV30 . CAWSGQGGQPQHF TGTGCCTGGAGTGGGCAGGGTGGGCAGCCCCAGCATTTT
. TRBJ2-7 14 TRBV6-5 . CASSSGQSTWEQYF TGTGCCAGCAGTTCCGGACAGAGTACGTGGGAGCAGTACTTC
TRBD1 TRBJ2-7 14 TRBV19 . CASSILGQSYEQYF TGTGCCAGTAGTATCTTGGGACAGTCCTACGAGCAGTACTTC
. TRBJ2-7 13 TRBV19 once CASSGSGPHEQYF TGTGCCAGTAGTGGGTCAGGGCCCCACGAGCAGTACTTC
. TRBJ2-1 12 TRBV7-2 . CASSLSEGRPFF TGTGCCAGCAGCTTATCGGAGGGCCGTCCGTTCTTC
TRBD1 TRBJ2-5 16 TRBV11-2 . CASSRRPGQGGETQYF TGTGCCAGCAGCCGGAGACCGGGACAGGGTGGGGAGACCCAGTACTTC
TRBD2 TRBJ2-1 16 TRBV4-3 once CASSQRRGAIWNEQFF TGCGCCAGCAGCCAACGGCGGGGGGCCATTTGGAATGAGCAGTTCTTC
TRBD1 TRBJ1-4 14 TRBV30 . CAWSGDRTNEKLFF TGTGCCTGGAGTGGGGACAGAACTAATGAAAAACTGTTTTTT
. TRBJ2-7 16 TRBV28 once CASSYPVPGRSYEQYF TGTGCCAGCAGTTACCCGGTGCCAGGGCGCTCCTACGAGCAGTACTTC
. TRBJ2-3 13 TRBV12-3/TRBV12-4 . CASSGQYTDTQYF TGTGCCAGCAGTGGACAGTACACAGATACGCAGTATTTT
. TRBJ1-6 16 TRBV7-9 . CASSLARGSYNSPLHF TGTGCCAGCAGCCTGGCGCGGGGCTCCTATAATTCACCCCTCCACTTT
TRBD1 TRBJ1-1 14 TRBV18 once CASSPGQGGTEAFF TGTGCCAGCTCCCCAGGACAGGGTGGTACTGAAGCTTTCTTT
TRBD2 TRBJ2-2 18 TRBV27 . CASSLTSGRAKASGELFF TGTGCCAGCAGTTTGACTAGCGGGAGGGCCAAGGCATCCGGGGAGCTGTTTTTT